These T cell receptor beta chains were read from a single sample in a study of blood T cell repertoires in COVID-19. Profiling relied on immunoSEQ multiplex PCR, and the TCRdb table lists in-frame clones only, not all of them. The table includes fewer than 250,000 clones, about 82% detected once. Sequenced sample: peripheral blood. The receptors originated from a woman older than 75 with COVID-19, enrolled during active disease. CDR3s include the opening cysteine and the closing phenylalanine or tryptophan. Clone size is shown for a subset of rows, as once, few, many or a class of expanded clone.

V gene	J gene	clone size	CDR3 protein
TRBV30	TRBJ1-5	NA	CAWSLETRGNQPQHF
TRBV5-1	TRBJ1-5	NA	CASSLDPAGNQPQHF
TRBV7-8	TRBJ1-6	NA	CASSPFGGKHNSPLHF
TRBV2	TRBJ1-5	NA	CASRGAPRDQPQHF
TRBV5-1	TRBJ1-2	once	CASSLVSGSDYGYTF
TRBV5-6	TRBJ1-2	once	CASSLQGPQGYTF
TRBV3-1/TRBV3-2	TRBJ1-2	NA	CASSQLQGAHGYTF
TRBV7-9	TRBJ2-2	NA	CASSLGGNTGELFF
TRBV5-1	TRBJ2-2	few	CASSLEAGKNGELFF
TRBV4-2	TRBJ1-2	NA	CASSQDWTGWNGYTF
TRBV7-9	TRBJ2-1	NA	CASSTHGGWQFF
TRBV28	TRBJ1-3	NA	CASSPPDRAGNTIYF
TRBV30	TRBJ1-5	NA	CAWSRTTGGNQPQHF
TRBV7-9	TRBJ1-4	NA	CASSLGGGGLGEKLFF
TRBV3-1/TRBV3-2	TRBJ1-3	NA	CASSQIRDRPSGVTIYF
TRBV5-1	TRBJ2-6	NA	CASSRRPGQEAGANVLTF
TRBV6-5	TRBJ1-2	NA	CASSYSVRGRGYGYTF
TRBV11-2	TRBJ1-1	NA	CASSTGQGADTEAFF
TRBV29-1	TRBJ1-1	NA	CSVAGGGTEAFF
TRBV30	TRBJ1-1	NA	CAWSVGGRVGAFF
TRBV4-2	TRBJ1-2	NA	CASSQDQGKVLPGYTF
TRBV6-2/TRBV6-3	TRBJ1-5	NA	CASSYSGGGPQPQHF
TRBV24-1	TRBJ1-2	NA	CATSAGQGSYTF
TRBV11-2	TRBJ2-1	NA	CASSTSQGGNEQFF
TRBV7-2	TRBJ1-5	NA	CASSLAGGQPQHF
TRBV2	TRBJ1-1	NA	CASSEQDRGGAFF
TRBV3-1/TRBV3-2	TRBJ2-1	NA	CASSHKTSGSYNEQFF
TRBV27	TRBJ2-3	once	CASSSTVQADTQYF
TRBV25-1	TRBJ2-7	NA	CASKYSGIYEQYF
TRBV10-2	TRBJ2-1	NA	CASSGGSGNDEQFF
TRBV6-5	TRBJ2-1	NA	CASSYGGENGYNEQFF
TRBV14	TRBJ1-1	NA	CASSHLLGQGDTEAFF
TRBV19	TRBJ2-3	NA	CASRAGGTTSTDTQYF
TRBV5-4	TRBJ2-3	NA	CASSLRRAGGTDTQYF
TRBV6-5	TRBJ1-1	NA	CASRRENTEAFF
TRBV5-1	TRBJ2-2	NA	CASRNKLAPNTGELFF
TRBV11-1	TRBJ1-6	NA	CASSLYGTDNSPLHF
TRBV6-5	TRBJ1-2	NA	CASSYGGEGGYTF
TRBV24-1	TRBJ2-2	NA	CATTGNTGELFF
TRBV9	TRBJ2-5	once	CASSGMGLAGGRETQYF
TRBV3-1/TRBV3-2	TRBJ1-1	NA	CASSQDRGNTEAFF
TRBV2	TRBJ2-5	NA	CASTWFPRETQYF
TRBV24-1	TRBJ1-4	NA	CATSDATGAANEKLFF
TRBV5-1	TRBJ2-2	NA	CASSPFQGTNTGELFF
TRBV5-4	TRBJ2-2	NA	CASSLGRGSGELFF
TRBV7-8	TRBJ2-1	NA	CASSLTDRGYGQFF
TRBV6-2/TRBV6-3	TRBJ2-1	few	CASSQVGAGGRGEQFF
TRBV28	TRBJ2-1	few	CASFASGGSNEQFF
TRBV21-1	TRBJ1-5	NA	CAIPVLGQGELWNQPQHF
TRBV10-3	TRBJ1-1	NA	CAISESGGGAEAFF
TRBV19	TRBJ1-4	NA	CASTPQVGSEKLFF
TRBV18	TRBJ1-1	NA	CASSPTARVAEAFF
TRBV6-2/TRBV6-3	TRBJ2-2	NA	CASSRGTGVNTGELFF
TRBV7-3	TRBJ1-1	NA	CASSPLGGRNTEAFF
TRBV28	TRBJ1-2	NA	CASSSGQGGGYTF
TRBV6-6	TRBJ2-1	few	CASSQGLSYNEQFF
TRBV9	TRBJ2-5	NA	CASSPGVASGGRETQYF
TRBV19	TRBJ2-4	NA	CASSKNSLERSDGRF
TRBV12-2	TRBJ1-1	NA	CASRLVGGHTEAFF
TRBV27	TRBJ1-1	NA	CASSPAGTGNTEAFF